This note documents a single T cell receptor (beta chain) sequence. This CDR3 has 15 residues. Germline V lookup: CDR1 GTSNPN, CDR2 SVGIG (reference sequence). The V segment lost 1 base and the J segment 3 bases; nucleotides outside the gene matches: 8. Per the original methods: Nucleated cell counts were estimated from reference gene primer amplification. Libraries were prepared by immunoSEQ multiplex PCR; TCRdb keeps only in-frame clonotypes and omits some of them. V and J calls and clone size follow that table, whereas D and trimming were derived from the DNA. The sample has about 110,000 clones; 65% to 90% are singletons. This sample is part of a study of blood T cell repertoires in COVID-19. Across the study: The cDNA or gDNA used as material had been derived from T cells, B-cell-depleted T cells, or PBMCs.

Sequencing was carried out using peripheral blood. This chain links TRBV30 with TRBJ2-5, with 7 bases that match TRBD2. The receptor's source is a woman aged 60-75 years with acute or convalescent COVID-19. DNA of the CDR3: TGTGCCTGGAGTGAAGCCGGGACTACAAAAGAGACCCAGTACTTC. Amino acids: CAWSEAGTTKETQYF.